This TCR beta chain derives from a study of radiotherapy plus CTLA-4 blockade in lung cancer. Findings and limits, study-wide: The best prediction of response reportedly came from early blood T cell clone dynamics, with interferon-beta.

As regards this clone: Its antigen is as yet unknown.

Method: immunoSEQ multiplex PCR; TCRdb's copy keeps in-frame clones and lacks some. The repertoire holds tens of thousands of clones, with 82% as singletons. Germline V CDR1 and CDR2: LNHNV, YYDKDF (reference sequence). V shed 9 bases and J shed 5 bases, with 16 bases lying between them. This CDR3 has 13 residues. Sequenced here: peripheral blood, sampled from a patient treated with radiotherapy plus ipilimumab. The TCR comes from a human donor with non-small cell lung cancer that progressed on radiotherapy plus ipilimumab. The V gene is TRBV15, the J gene TRBJ1-2; the D is unclear. CDR3 nucleotides: TGTGCCACAGACCGACGGACTTTATATGGCTACACCTTC. Amino acids: CATDRRTLYGYTF.